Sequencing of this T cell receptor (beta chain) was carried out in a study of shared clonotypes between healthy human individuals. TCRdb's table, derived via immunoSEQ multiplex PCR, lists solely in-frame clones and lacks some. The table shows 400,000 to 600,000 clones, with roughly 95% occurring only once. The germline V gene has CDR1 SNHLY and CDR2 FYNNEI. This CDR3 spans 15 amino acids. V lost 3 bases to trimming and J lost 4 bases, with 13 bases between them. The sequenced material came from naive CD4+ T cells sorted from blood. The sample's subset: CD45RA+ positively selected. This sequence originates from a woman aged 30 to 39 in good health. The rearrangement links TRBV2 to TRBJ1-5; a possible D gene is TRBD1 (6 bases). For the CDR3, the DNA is TGTGCCAGCAGTGATGAGGGACAAAGAAATCAGCCCCAGCATTTT. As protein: CASSDEGQRNQPQHF.